This TCR beta chain is from a study of CXCR3-negative and CXCR3-positive naive CD8 T cells. The overall study: Sequencing brought in 150 million or so TRB reads altogether, and each library got about 1.5 +/- 0.3 million. General study points: Diversity was high in both naive subsets and much lower in memory cells. Memory cells showed distinct TRBV-TRBJ patterns, while the two naive subsets matched. CXCR3-expressing naive cells carried TRB CDR3s more hydrophobic than those of CXCR3-negative naive cells.

Preparation of TRB cDNA libraries relied on 5' RACE carrying UMI labels. TCRdb reprocessed the 5' RACE reads and reports one entry per CDR3 protein, with no DNA. This repertoire includes some 150,000 distinct CDR3 sequences. This CDR3 comprises 14 residues. Identification of naive CD8+ T cells rested on CD45RO-CCR7+CD27+CD95- status. A note on this clonotype: Its target is not known.

Sequenced sample: naive CXCR3+ CD8+ T cells from blood. As for subset: CD45RO-CCR7+CD27+CD95- naive CD8+ T cells expressing CXCR3 (TNR3+). The clonotype originates from a human donor in good health. Some clones in this sample may be carry-over from other donors' samples. This chain uses TRBV12-3 or TRBV12-4 with TRBJ2-7. CDR3 sequence: CASTFSGIPYEQYF.